This TCR beta chain derives from a study of T cells in Graves' hyperthyroidism and ophthalmopathy. Study context: Peripheral blood was obtained at initial diagnosis, preceding any treatment. Study-level results: Most thyroid clonotypes that were expanded above 0.001 also turned up in blood.

The CDR3 length is 15 residues. Looked up from germline, CDR1 is ENHRY and CDR2 is SYGVKD. With 6 bases clipped from V and 1 base from J, the junction kept 4 bases outside the gene matches. Regions amplified from RNA transcripts were the TCR beta CDR3 regions. The TCR CDR3 was amplified in a first-round RT-PCR using the HTBI primer set. Using its own MiXCR run on the multiplex PCR reads, TCRdb lists one record per CDR3 protein. The sample carries about 460,000 distinct CDR3 sequences, 22% recorded once. A note on this clonotype: Its antigen remains unidentified.

It was uncontrolled infection, other autoimmune disease, pregnancy or lactation that excluded patients. Material for sequencing was blood. This receptor was taken from a woman in her 70s with Graves' ophthalmopathy. This rearrangement joins TRBV10-3 to TRBJ2-3; 10 positions match TRBD2. The CDR3 spells CAISAGTSGTDTQYF. The CDR3 coding sequence is TGTGCCATCAGCGCCGGGACTAGCGGCACAGATACGCAGTATTTT.